This TCR beta chain was retrieved from a study of blood T cells in healthy people across ages. A sample-barcoded 5' primer and a J-beta primer mix were used in a second PCR of roughly 7 to 11 cycles. The template-switch adaptor, which had 12 random nucleotides, put a tag on each cDNA molecule. One entry per CDR3 protein results from TCRdb running MiXCR on the 5' RACE reads. The table lists around 870,000 distinct CDR3 sequences, 25% to 30% of them singletons. Study-level points and caveats: Comparison with aged donors showed that long-lived donors had more naive CD4+ cells and higher diversity. Diversity of TCR beta per million T cells declined in a roughly linear way with age.

It was 9.5 to 10 milliliters of peripheral blood that were drawn from each donor. The CDR3 sequence is 15 residues long. Germline V gene lookup returns CDR1 MNHEY and CDR2 SMNVEV (reference sequence). With regard to this clonotype: Antigen specificity is unknown. A much larger clone sits a single nucleotide away, making a read error possible.

This sequence originates from a woman of 80 years or more in good health. Sequenced material: blood. This chain uses TRBV27 with TRBJ2-1; D possibly corresponds to TRBD2 (6 bases). CDR3 coding DNA: TGTGCCAGCAGTTTGAAGCCGGGGGTTTGGAATGAGCACTTCTTC. This sequence encodes CASSLKPGVWNEHFF.